The source of this T cell receptor (beta chain) is a study of cytomegalovirus exposure and HLA in healthy donors. CDR1 and CDR2 (germline): LNHDA, SQIVND (reference sequence). V was cut by 3 bases and J by 0 bases, with 12 bases left in between. The CDR3 has 16 residues. Study outcomes and limitations: In vitro work confirmed that three CMV-associated chains recognize CMV antigens. The authors reported that TCR beta sequences could predict HLA-A and HLA-B alleles. These predictions were accurate for most subjects in the first cohort.

13 Jbeta primers and 60 Vbeta primers were used for the PCR. Produced via immunoSEQ multiplex PCR; TCRdb's table is partial and in-frame only. The sample holds about 160,000 clones; about 80% are singletons and the top ten take about 1%. With regard to this clone: Its target is unknown.

J is TRBJ2-1 and V is TRBV19, with a possible D match to TRBD1 (5 bases). The sequencing sample was made of PBMCs. The TCR sequence derives from a woman aged 45-59 years in good health and CMV-seropositive. The DNA of the CDR3 is TGTGCCAGTAGTATTTCAGGGATAGGCTCCTACAATGAGCAGTTCTTC. Translated, it gives CASSISGIGSYNEQFF.